The entry below gives a single TCR beta chain sequence along with its context. The PCR employed 60 Vbeta primers together with 13 Jbeta primers. As handled by the study authors: A follow-up analysis tallied 65 million to 80 million unique TCR beta chains, some 11 million shared. The data were produced by immunoSEQ multiplex PCR, yet TCRdb's version contains in-frame clones alone and is incomplete. The V and J calls and clone size were taken over from that table, and D and trimming were inferred from the DNA. The repertoire holds some 140,000 clones, with approximately 89% as singletons. This entry comes from a study of cytomegalovirus exposure and HLA in healthy donors. This TCR derives from a woman in her 30s in good health and CMV-seropositive. What was sequenced was PBMCs.

The CDR3, as DNA: TGTGCCAGCAGTCTAATAGCTTACCAAGAGACCCAGTACTTC. Residues: CASSLIAYQETQYF. The chain carries TRBV13 and TRBJ2-5; D gene uncertain. The CDR3 loop spans 14 amino acids. Germline CDR1 is PRHDT and CDR2 is FYEKMQ (reference sequence). V was shortened by 6 bases and J by 0 bases, with 11 bases between the two germline ends.